This T cell receptor beta chain was profiled in a study of shared clonotypes between healthy human individuals. Study at large: In total, the donors were two women and a few men aged 18 to 49. Findings and limits, study-wide: Compared with clonotypes that all four donors shared, non-shared clonotypes had lower generation probabilities.

Free of recent acute infections or vaccinations, the donors were healthy HIV-negative adults. Sequencing used immunoSEQ multiplex PCR; TCRdb keeps in-frame clones, though not all of them. The sample lists approximately 2,000,000 clones, around 93% seen once, with around 0.4% in the top ten. Concerning this clone itself: Antigen: not known.

This CDR3 has 12 residues. Trimming took off 6 bases at V and 1 base at J, with 6 bases between the two ends. The germline V gene has CDR1 KGHSH and CDR2 LQKENI. This chain joins TRBV18 and TRBJ2-5; D gene ambiguous. The receptor's source is a man between 18 and 35 years old in good health. Some clones in this sample may be carry-over from other donors' samples. The specimen was naive CD4+ T cells from PBMCs. Documented subset: CD45RA+ positively selected. The CDR3 DNA follows: TGTGCCAGCTCCGGGTTCCAAGAGACCCAGTACTTC. Translation: CASSGFQETQYF.